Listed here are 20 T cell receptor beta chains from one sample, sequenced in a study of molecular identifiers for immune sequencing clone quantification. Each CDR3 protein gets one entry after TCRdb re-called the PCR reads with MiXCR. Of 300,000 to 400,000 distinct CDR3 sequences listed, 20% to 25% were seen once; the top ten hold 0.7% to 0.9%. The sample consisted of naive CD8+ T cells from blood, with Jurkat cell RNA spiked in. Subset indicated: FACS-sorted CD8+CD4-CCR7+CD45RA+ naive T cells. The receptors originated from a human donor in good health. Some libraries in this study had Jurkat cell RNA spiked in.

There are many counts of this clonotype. The CDR3 region is CASAPGPLNSNQPQHF. CDR3 bases: TGTGCCAGCGCCCCAGGGCCGTTGAATAGCAATCAGCCCCAGCATTTT. The chain has TRBV6-6 and TRBJ1-5; D perhaps matches TRBD1 (5 bases). CDR3 length: 16 amino acids. V gave up 8 bases and J gave up 0 bases, with 17 bases separating them. Germline lookup yields CDR1 MNHNY and CDR2 SVGAGI (reference sequence).

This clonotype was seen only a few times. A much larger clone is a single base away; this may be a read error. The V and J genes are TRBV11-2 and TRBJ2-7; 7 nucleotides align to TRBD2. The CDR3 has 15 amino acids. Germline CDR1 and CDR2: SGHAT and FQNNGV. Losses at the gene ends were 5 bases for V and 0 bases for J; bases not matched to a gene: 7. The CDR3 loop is CASSQNRDYSYEQYF. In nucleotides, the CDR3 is TGTGCCAGCAGCCAAAACCGGGACTACTCCTACGAGCAGTACTTC.

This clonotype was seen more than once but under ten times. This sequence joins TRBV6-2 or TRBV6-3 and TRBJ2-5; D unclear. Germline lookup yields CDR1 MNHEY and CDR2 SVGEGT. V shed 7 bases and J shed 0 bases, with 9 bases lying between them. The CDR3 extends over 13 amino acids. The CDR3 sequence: CASTGKYQETQYF. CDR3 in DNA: TGTGCCAGCACCGGAAAGTACCAAGAGACCCAGTACTTC.

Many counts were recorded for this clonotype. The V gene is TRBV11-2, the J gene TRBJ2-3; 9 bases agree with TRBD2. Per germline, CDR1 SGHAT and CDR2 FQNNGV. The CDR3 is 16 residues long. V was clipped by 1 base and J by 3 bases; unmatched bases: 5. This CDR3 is CASSLVVSGGTDTQYF. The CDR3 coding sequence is TGTGCCAGCAGCTTAGTCGTTAGCGGGGGTACAGATACGCAGTATTTT.

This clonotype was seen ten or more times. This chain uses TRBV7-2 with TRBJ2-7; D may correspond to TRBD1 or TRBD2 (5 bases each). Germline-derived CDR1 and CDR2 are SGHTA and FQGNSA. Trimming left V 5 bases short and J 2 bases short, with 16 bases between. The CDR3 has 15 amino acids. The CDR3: CASSHGGTQTYEQYF. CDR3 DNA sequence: TGTGCCAGCAGCCACGGTGGGACCCAGACCTACGAGCAGTACTTC.

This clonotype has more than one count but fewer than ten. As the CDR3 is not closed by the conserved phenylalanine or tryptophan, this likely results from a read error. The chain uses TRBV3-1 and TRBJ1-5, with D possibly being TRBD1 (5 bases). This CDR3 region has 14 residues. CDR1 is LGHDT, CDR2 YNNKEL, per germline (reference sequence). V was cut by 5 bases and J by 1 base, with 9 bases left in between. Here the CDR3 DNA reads TGTGCCAGCAGCGTTCAGGGAAGCAATCAGCCCCAGCATTCT. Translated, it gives CASSVQGSNQPQHS.

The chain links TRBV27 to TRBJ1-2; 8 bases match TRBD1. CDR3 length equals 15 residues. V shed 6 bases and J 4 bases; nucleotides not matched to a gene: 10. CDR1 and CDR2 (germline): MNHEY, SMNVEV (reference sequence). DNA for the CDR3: TGTGCCAGCAGCTATGGACAGGGAATAAGCTATGGCTACACCTTC. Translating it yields CASSYGQGISYGYTF.

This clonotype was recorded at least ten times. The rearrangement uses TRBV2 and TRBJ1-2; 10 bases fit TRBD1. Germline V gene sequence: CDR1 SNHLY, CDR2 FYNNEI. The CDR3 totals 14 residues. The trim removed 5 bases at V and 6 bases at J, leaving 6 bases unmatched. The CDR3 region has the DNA TGTGCCAGCAGTTCGGGACAGGGGAAGCATGGCTACACCTTC. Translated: CASSSGQGKHGYTF.

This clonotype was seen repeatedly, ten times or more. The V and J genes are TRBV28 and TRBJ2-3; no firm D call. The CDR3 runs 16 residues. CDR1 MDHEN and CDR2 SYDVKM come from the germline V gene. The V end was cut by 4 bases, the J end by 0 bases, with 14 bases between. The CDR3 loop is CASSYGPSASTDTQYF. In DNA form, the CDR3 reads TGTGCCAGCAGTTACGGGCCATCGGCGAGCACAGATACGCAGTATTTT. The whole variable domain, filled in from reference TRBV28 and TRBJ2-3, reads DVKVTQSSRYLVKRTGEKVFLECVQDMDHENMFWYRQDPGLGLRLIYFSYDVKMKEKGDIPEGYSVSREKKERFSLILESASTNQTSMYLCASSYGPSASTDTQYFGPGTRLTVL.

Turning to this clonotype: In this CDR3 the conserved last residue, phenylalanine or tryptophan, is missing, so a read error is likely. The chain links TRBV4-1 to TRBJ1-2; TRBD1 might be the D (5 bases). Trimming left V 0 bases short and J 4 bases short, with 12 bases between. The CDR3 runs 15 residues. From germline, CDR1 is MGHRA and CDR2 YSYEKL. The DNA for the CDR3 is TGCGCCAGCAGCCAAGATGGGGCAAACATCTATGGCTACACCTCC. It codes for CASSQDGANIYGYTS.

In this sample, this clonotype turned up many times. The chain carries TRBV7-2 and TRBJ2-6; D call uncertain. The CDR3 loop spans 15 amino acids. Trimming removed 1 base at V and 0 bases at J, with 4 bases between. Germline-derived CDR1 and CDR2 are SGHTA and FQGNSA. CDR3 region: CASSLDGSGANVLTF. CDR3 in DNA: TGTGCCAGCAGCTTAGACGGCTCTGGGGCCAACGTCCTGACTTTC.

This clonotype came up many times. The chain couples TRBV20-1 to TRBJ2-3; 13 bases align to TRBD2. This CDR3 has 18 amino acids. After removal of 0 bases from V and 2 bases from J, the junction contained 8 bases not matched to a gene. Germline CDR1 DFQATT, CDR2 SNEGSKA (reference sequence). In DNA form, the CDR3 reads TGCAGTGCTAGAGATCCACTAGCGGGGGGGCCCCACACAGATACGCAGTATTTT. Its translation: CSARDPLAGGPHTDTQYF.

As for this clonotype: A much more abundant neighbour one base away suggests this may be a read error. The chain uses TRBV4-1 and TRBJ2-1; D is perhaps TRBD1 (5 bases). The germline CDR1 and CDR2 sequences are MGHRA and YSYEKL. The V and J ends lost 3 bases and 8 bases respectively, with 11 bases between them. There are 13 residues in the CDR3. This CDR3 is CASSQNKGYEQFF. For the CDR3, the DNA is TGCGCCAGCAGCCAGAACAAGGGGTATGAGCAGTTCTTC.

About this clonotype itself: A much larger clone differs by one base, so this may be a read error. CDR3 in DNA: TGTGCCAGCAGCCGGGTCCTTTTCACAGGGAATGGAAAACTGTTTTTT. It codes for CASSRVLFTGNGKLFF. This chain connects TRBV2 to TRBJ1-4, with a weak D call TRBD1 (6 bases). Germline loops: CDR1 SNHLY, CDR2 FYNNEI. This CDR3 contains 16 residues.

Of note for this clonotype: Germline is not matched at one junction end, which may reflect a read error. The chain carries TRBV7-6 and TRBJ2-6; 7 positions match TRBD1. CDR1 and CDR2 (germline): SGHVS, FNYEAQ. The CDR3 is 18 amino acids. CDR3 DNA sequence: TGTGCCAGCAGGGACTTCGACAGGGAAGAGTCTGGGGCCAACGTCCCGACTTTC. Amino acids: CASRDFDREESGANVPTF.

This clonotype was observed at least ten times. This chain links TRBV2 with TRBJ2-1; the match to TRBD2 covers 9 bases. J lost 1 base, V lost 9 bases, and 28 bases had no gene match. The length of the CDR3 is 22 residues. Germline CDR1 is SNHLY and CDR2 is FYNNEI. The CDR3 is CASQRGAGLTKPGRSSYNEQFF. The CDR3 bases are TGTGCCAGTCAGCGGGGGGCGGGACTAACAAAGCCAGGGCGGTCGTCCTACAATGAGCAGTTCTTC.

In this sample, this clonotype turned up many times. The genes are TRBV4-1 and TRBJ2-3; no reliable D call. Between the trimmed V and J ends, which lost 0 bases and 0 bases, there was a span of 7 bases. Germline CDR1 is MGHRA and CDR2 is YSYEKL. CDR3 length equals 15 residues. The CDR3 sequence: CASSQDLGSTDTQYF. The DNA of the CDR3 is TGCGCCAGCAGCCAAGATTTGGGTAGCACAGATACGCAGTATTTT.

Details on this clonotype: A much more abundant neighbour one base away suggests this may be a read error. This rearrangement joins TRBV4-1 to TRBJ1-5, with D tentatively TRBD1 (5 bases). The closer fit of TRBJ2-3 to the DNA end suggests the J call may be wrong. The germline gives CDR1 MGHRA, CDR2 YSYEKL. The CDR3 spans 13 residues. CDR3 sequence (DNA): TGCGCCAGCAGCACGGACATGAATCAGCCCCAGTATTTT. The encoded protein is CASSTDMNQPQYF.

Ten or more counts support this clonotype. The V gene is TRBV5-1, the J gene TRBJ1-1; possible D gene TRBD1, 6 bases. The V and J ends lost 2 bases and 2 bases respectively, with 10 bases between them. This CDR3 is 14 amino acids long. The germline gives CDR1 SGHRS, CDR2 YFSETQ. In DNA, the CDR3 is TGCGCCAGCAGCTTCTGGGACAAAAACACTGAAGCTTTCTTT. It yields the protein CASSFWDKNTEAFF.

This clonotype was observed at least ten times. CDR3 in amino acids: CSARVGFGTEAFF. Here the CDR3 DNA reads TGCAGTGCTAGAGTGGGTTTTGGCACTGAAGCTTTCTTT. The rearrangement links TRBV20-1 to TRBJ1-1; D unclear. This CDR3 comprises 13 residues. The V gene lost 1 base and the J gene lost 4 bases, with 10 bases spanning the gap. Germline loops: CDR1 DFQATT, CDR2 SNEGSKA (reference sequence).